A single sample gave rise to the 28 T cell receptor beta chains below, sequenced in a study of blood T cell repertoires in COVID-19. TCRdb's copy holds only in-frame clones and misses some; the assay was immunoSEQ multiplex PCR. This table holds approximately 230,000 clones, about 80% found once. The sample consisted of peripheral blood. These receptors came from a man older than 75 with acute or convalescent COVID-19.

The chain is built from TRBV3-1 (or the pseudogene TRBV3-2) and TRBJ1-4, with D perhaps matching TRBD1 (6 bases). V gave up 0 bases and J gave up 5 bases, with 13 bases separating them. From germline, CDR1 is LGHDT and CDR2 YNNKEL (reference sequence). This CDR3 comprises 16 residues. CDR3 loop: CASSQDPRGGNEKLFF. CDR3 nucleotides: TGTGCCAGCAGCCAAGATCCCCGGGGGGGCAATGAAAAACTGTTTTTT.

The rearrangement uses TRBV7-2 and TRBJ2-7; no clear D. The CDR3 has 11 amino acids. CDR1 is SGHTA and CDR2 is FQGNSA in the germline V gene. V lost 6 bases and J 7 bases, leaving 10 bases between the germline ends. The CDR3 region has the DNA TGTGCCAGCAGTCCGGGTAAGGAGCAGTACTTC. This gives the protein CASSPGKEQYF.

This rearrangement joins TRBV14 to TRBJ2-1; D is undetermined. V was cut by 4 bases and J by 5 bases, with 6 bases left in between. Germline V gives CDR1 SGHDN, CDR2 FVKESK. This CDR3 spans 12 amino acids. The CDR3 loop reads CASSPSHNEQFF. In DNA, the CDR3 is TGTGCCAGCAGCCCTAGTCACAATGAGCAGTTCTTC.

This chain links TRBV9 with TRBJ2-1; TRBD1 aligns across 7 bases. Germline CDR1 SGDLS, CDR2 YYNGEE. This CDR3 comprises 15 residues. V was clipped by 0 bases and J by 5 bases; unmatched bases: 5. The CDR3 DNA reads as TGTGCCAGCAGCGTAGGACAGGGTCCGCACAATGAGCAGTTCTTC. Protein product: CASSVGQGPHNEQFF.

This rearrangement joins TRBV12-3 or TRBV12-4 to TRBJ2-7, with D hard to call. The CDR3 covers 12 residues. V lost 1 base, J lost 2 bases, and 3 bases lay in between. CDR3 sequence (DNA): TGTGCCAGCAGTTTAGTCGCCTACGAGCAGTACTTC. The encoded protein is CASSLVAYEQYF.

The chain joins TRBV24-1 to TRBJ1-2; D uncertain. Deletions cut 4 bases from V and 2 bases from J, with 10 bases between. Per the germline V gene, CDR1 is KGHDR and CDR2 is SFDVKD. The CDR3 has 14 residues. The CDR3 DNA sequence: TGTGCCACCAGTGACCCCGGAGTGAACTATGGCTACACCTTC. It encodes CATSDPGVNYGYTF.

The chain links TRBV6-6 to TRBJ2-1, with a tentative D call TRBD1 (6 bases). In germline, CDR1 is MNHNY, CDR2 SVGAGI (reference sequence). The CDR3 contains 15 residues. Trimming pared 4 bases from V and 7 bases from J, leaving 17 bases between. CDR3 in DNA: TGTGCCAGCAGTTTCGAGGGGGAGCCTAAGAATGAGCAGTTCTTC. Translation gives CASSFEGEPKNEQFF.

The CDR3 coding sequence is TGTGCCAGTACCGGAGTACGGGCCGGGGAGCTGTTTTTT. It specifies CASTGVRAGELFF. The V call is TRBV19, the J call TRBJ2-2; D unresolved. The length of the CDR3 is 13 residues. Trimming cost V 7 bases and J 6 bases, with 12 bases left between them. The germline gives CDR1 LNHDA, CDR2 SQIVND (reference sequence). Filled out from reference TRBV19 and TRBJ2-2, the complete variable domain reads DGGITQSPKYLFRKEGQNVTLSCEQNLNHDAMYWYRQDPGQGLRLIYYSQIVNDFQKGDIAEGYSVSREKKESFPLTVTSAQKNPTAFYLCASTGVRAGELFFGEGSRLTVL.

The chain links TRBV11-2 to TRBJ1-2, with D tentatively TRBD1 (5 bases). With 2 bases removed from V and 8 bases from J, the gap between germline ends came to 12 bases. Germline CDR1 is SGHAT and CDR2 is FQNNGV. CDR3 length: 13 amino acids. CDR3 sequence: CASSLTGRLGYTF. The CDR3 nucleotides read TGTGCCAGCAGCTTAACAGGAAGGCTCGGCTACACCTTC.

The chain recombines TRBV11-3 with TRBJ2-2, with a possible D match to TRBD1 (6 bases). Germline V lookup: CDR1 SGHNT, CDR2 YENEEA. The CDR3 consists of 14 residues. Trimming removed 8 bases at V and 2 bases at J, with 12 bases between. The CDR3, as DNA: TGTGCCAGCGAGAAGGGGGTCAACACCGGGGAGCTGTTTTTT. Its protein product is CASEKGVNTGELFF.

The chain recombines TRBV5-1 with TRBJ2-1, with 15 bases that match TRBD2. The V and J ends lost 1 base and 0 bases, in that order; junction bases with no gene match: 11. Germline-derived CDR1 and CDR2 are SGHRS and YFSETQ. The CDR3 spans 21 residues. The CDR3 region has the DNA TGCGCCAGCAGCTTGCGGACTAGCGGGGGGGCCTCTATACTCTCCTACAATGAGCAGTTCTTC. Translating it yields CASSLRTSGGASILSYNEQFF. Looking up the rest from reference TRBV5-1 and TRBJ2-1 gives the full variable domain: KAGVTQTPRYLIKTRGQQVTLSCSPISGHRSVSWYQQTPGQGLQFLFEYFSETQRNKGNFPGRFSGRQFSNSRSEMNVSTLELGDSALYLCASSLRTSGGASILSYNEQFFGPGTRLTVL.

The J gene is TRBJ1-5, the V gene TRBV6-5, with D possibly TRBD1 on 5 matching bases. This CDR3 has 14 amino acids. Germline-derived CDR1 and CDR2 are MNHEY and SVGAGI. Trimming took 8 bases from V and 1 from J, leaving 12 bases between them. This CDR3 is CASGGEDSNQPQHF. The CDR3 DNA is TGTGCCAGCGGAGGGGAGGACAGCAATCAGCCCCAGCATTTT.

V gene TRBV5-8 combines with J gene TRBJ1-3; the D gene is possibly TRBD1 (6 bases). The CDR3 covers 15 residues. Trimming cost V 2 bases and J 2 bases, with 11 bases left between them. Germline V gene data show CDR1 as SGHTS and CDR2 as YDEGEE. CDR3 in amino acids: CASSFMAGAGNTIYF. The CDR3 bases are TGTGCCAGCAGCTTCATGGCAGGGGCTGGAAACACCATATATTTT.

The rearrangement links TRBV2 to TRBJ1-3; TRBD1 might be the D (5 bases). The V and J ends lost 4 bases and 0 bases respectively, with 10 bases between them. CDR1 and CDR2 (germline): SNHLY, FYNNEI. CDR3 length: 15 amino acids. Written as DNA, the CDR3 is TGTGCCAGCAGTGGGCAGGGCGTCTCTGGAAACACCATATATTTT. Amino acid sequence: CASSGQGVSGNTIYF. Drawing the rest from reference TRBV2 and TRBJ1-3, the complete variable domain is EPEVTQTPSHQVTQMGQEVILRCVPISNHLYFYWYRQILGQKVEFLVSFYNNEISEKSEIFDDQFSVERPDGSNFTLKIRSTKLEDSAMYFCASSGQGVSGNTIYFGEGSWLTVV.

The chain employs TRBV5-1 and TRBJ1-2; 9 nucleotides line up with TRBD1. The J segment lost 7 bases and the V segment lost 0 bases, leaving 4 bases of the junction unmatched. Germline-derived CDR1 and CDR2 are SGHRS and YFSETQ. There are 14 residues in the CDR3. In DNA, the CDR3 is TGCGCCAGCAGCTTGGAGGGACAGGGAGGTGGCTACACCTTC. Protein product: CASSLEGQGGGYTF.

This clone has just one count. The chain joins TRBV21-1 to TRBJ2-5; the DNA was not used to check the table's D call, TRBD2. TRBV21-1 constitutes a pseudogene. There are 16 residues in the CDR3. The CDR3, as DNA: TGTGCCAGCAGCAAAGGTCACCAACCTATACAAGAGACCCAGTACTTC. It codes for CASSKGHQPIQETQYF.

This clone was observed a handful of times. The same CDR3 is also encoded by other DNA sequences in this sample. The rearrangement links TRBV9 to TRBJ1-6; 11 positions agree with TRBD1. CDR3 size: 15 residues. Germline CDR1 reads SGDLS; CDR2 reads YYNGEE. V lost 0 bases and J lost 9; bases outside the gene matches: 2. CDR3 region: CASSVGGQGGSPLHF. The CDR3 coding sequence is TGTGCCAGCAGCGTAGGGGGACAGGGGGGTTCACCCCTCCACTTT. The variable domain in full, with the rest retrieved from reference TRBV9 and TRBJ1-6, is DSGVTQTPKHLITATGQRVTLRCSPRSGDLSVYWYQQSLDQGLQFLIQYYNGEERAKGNILERFSAQQFPDLHSELNLSSLELGDSALYFCASSVGGQGGSPLHFGNGTRLTVT.

This clone came up once. The rearrangement joins TRBV6-1 to TRBJ1-5; 9 bases are shared with TRBD1. This CDR3 has 16 residues. The germline gives CDR1 MNHNS, CDR2 SASEGT. V shed 3 bases, J shed 0 bases, and the junction held 3 bases outside the gene matches. Here the CDR3 reads CASSDGQGFSNQPQHF. The CDR3 DNA follows: TGTGCCAGCAGTGATGGACAGGGGTTTAGCAATCAGCCCCAGCATTTT.

The chain combines TRBV7-8 with TRBJ2-3, with no clear D. This CDR3 contains 15 residues. CDR1 is SGHVS and CDR2 is FQNEAQ in the germline V gene. V lost 2 bases to trimming and J lost 2 bases, with 11 bases between them. CDR3 sequence (DNA): TGTGCCAGCAGCTTACAGGAACCGTCCACAGATACGCAGTATTTT. This codes for CASSLQEPSTDTQYF.

In nucleotides, the CDR3 is TGTGCCAGTAGTATAGTACAAGGGGGCAATCAGCCCCAGCATTTT. Translating it yields CASSIVQGGNQPQHF. The gene calls are TRBV19 and TRBJ1-5, with D perhaps TRBD1 (5 bases). The germline V gene has CDR1 LNHDA and CDR2 SQIVND (reference sequence). The CDR3 totals 15 residues. With 1 base removed from V and 2 bases from J, the gap between germline ends came to 9 bases.

The rearrangement links TRBV5-1 to TRBJ2-7, with D possibly being TRBD2 (5 bases). Per germline, CDR1 SGHRS and CDR2 YFSETQ. With 4 bases removed from V and 5 bases from J, the gap between germline ends came to 16 bases. This CDR3 comprises 14 residues. CDR3 bases: TGCGCCAGCAGCCCCTCGGTCCTAGCCAACGAGCAGTACTTC. Residues: CASSPSVLANEQYF.

CDR3 loop: CASSSDRVKEQYF. The CDR3 DNA reads TGTGCCAGCAGCTCGGACAGGGTGAAGGAGCAGTACTTC. The chain has TRBV7-2 and TRBJ2-7; 8 bases fit TRBD1. V lost 4 bases, J lost 7 bases, and 6 bases stayed unmatched. The germline CDR1 and CDR2 sequences are SGHTA and FQGNSA. The CDR3 loop spans 13 amino acids.

The chain employs TRBV19 and TRBJ2-1; 10 positions agree with TRBD1. CDR1 and CDR2 (germline): LNHDA, SQIVND (reference sequence). V lost 3 bases and J lost 3; bases outside the gene matches: 5. The CDR3 extends over 16 amino acids. This chain's CDR3 is CASSMTGGANYNEQFF. CDR3 in DNA: TGTGCCAGTAGTATGACAGGGGGCGCGAACTACAATGAGCAGTTCTTC.

This sequence joins TRBV5-1 and TRBJ1-6; 8 nucleotides agree with TRBD1. Germline CDR1 reads SGHRS; CDR2 reads YFSETQ. This CDR3 region has 15 residues. Trimming at V came to 4 bases and at J to 8 bases, leaving 8 bases not matched to a gene. This CDR3 reads CASSTSRGQDSPLHF. The CDR3 DNA is TGCGCCAGCAGCACGAGCAGGGGGCAGGATTCACCCCTCCACTTT. Using reference TRBV5-1 and TRBJ1-6 for the parts outside the CDR3, the full variable domain is KAGVTQTPRYLIKTRGQQVTLSCSPISGHRSVSWYQQTPGQGLQFLFEYFSETQRNKGNFPGRFSGRQFSNSRSEMNVSTLELGDSALYLCASSTSRGQDSPLHFGNGTRLTVT.

This chain links TRBV5-1 with TRBJ2-1, with TRBD2 matching 11 bases. Germline loops: CDR1 SGHRS, CDR2 YFSETQ. This CDR3 contains 17 residues. After removal of 4 bases from V and 6 bases from J, the junction contained 12 bases not matched to a gene. DNA of the CDR3: TGCGCCAGCAGCCCGAGGGTTAGCGGGGGGGTTACCAATGAGCAGTTCTTC. Translated, it gives CASSPRVSGGVTNEQFF.

V usage is TRBV20-1 and J usage is TRBJ1-6, with TRBD1 matching 9 bases. Per germline, CDR1 DFQATT and CDR2 SNEGSKA (reference sequence). There are 13 residues in the CDR3. V was pared by 3 bases and J by 13 bases, with 7 bases of the junction left unmatched. For the CDR3, the DNA is TGCAGTGCTAGTGGGACAGGGTTTTGGCCCCTCCACTTT. Translated, it gives CSASGTGFWPLHF.

The chain joins TRBV19 to TRBJ2-7, with D possibly being TRBD1 (6 bases). V dropped 0 bases and J dropped 4 bases, with 13 bases sitting between them. This CDR3 is 15 amino acids long. Germline assignment: CDR1 LNHDA and CDR2 SQIVND (reference sequence). CDR3: CASSIDKQGKYEQYF. As DNA, the CDR3 is TGTGCCAGTAGTATAGATAAACAGGGTAAATACGAGCAGTACTTC.

This sequence joins TRBV24-1 and TRBJ2-1; TRBD2 agrees at 11 bases. The germline V gene encodes CDR1 KGHDR and CDR2 SFDVKD. The CDR3 loop spans 16 amino acids. V shed 4 bases, J shed 7 bases, and the junction held 8 bases outside the gene matches. The CDR3 bases are TGTGCCACCAGTGACTTCACTAGCGGGGGCTGGAATGAGCAGTTCTTC. Amino acid sequence: CATSDFTSGGWNEQFF.